This T cell receptor (beta chain) was recorded in a study of vaccination effects on CD4 cells after COVID-19 (dated by TCRdb to 2022 to 2024). As for the study more broadly: Each participant received two doses of an mRNA SARS-CoV-2 vaccine, either BNT162b2 or mRNA-1273. Altogether, over 9 COVID-19 convalescent patients and several SARS-CoV-2-naive healthy vaccine recipients made up the full study. Cultures from other donors in the study were sequenced with the Oncomine TCR Beta short-read assay on an Illumina iSeq 100. SARS-CoV-2 spike-specific CD4+ TCR repertoires from before and after mRNA vaccination were compared in COVID-19 convalescent patients and in infection-naive vaccine recipients.

This clone was detected only a few times. Its antigen remains undetermined. Per-nucleotide qualities are absent, and no much larger clonotype sits a single base away. V ends up 1 base short and J 8 bases short, with an unmatched junction base count of 3. In the germline V gene (reference sequence), CDR1 corresponds to LNHDA and CDR2 to SQIVND. Including cysteine and phenylalanine, the CDR3 has 13 amino acids. CDR3 DNA only is kept here, 39 bases in frame from base 1. The ViraFEST assay stimulated PBMC with viral peptide pools and then used TCR sequencing to identify antigen-specific CD4+ T cell clonotypes by expansion. After less than eleven days of culture, CD4+ T cells were isolated with the EasySep CD4+ T cell isolation kit. Negative nucleocapsid antibody results before and after vaccination confirmed that the healthy vaccine recipients had no prior SARS-CoV-2 infection. Some 2 million PBMC per well were cultured with approximately 10 ug/ml peptides in IMDM containing around 5.3% human AB serum, about 9 IU/ml IL-2 and gentamicin. Half of the culture medium was replaced with fresh IL-2-containing medium on days 3 and 7. Each peptide stimulation condition was cultured in triplicate wells unless otherwise noted. PBMC were separated from whole blood using Ficoll-Paque Plus gradient centrifugation and were then either cryopreserved at -140C or used fresh. The overlapping peptide pools covered the spike proteins of SARS-CoV-2 as well as those of the common cold coronaviruses HCoV-NL63, HCoV-OC43 and HCoV-229E. The QIAamp micro DNA kit was used to extract genomic DNA from the cultured CD4+ T cells.

Paper-wide results and their limitations: Among healthy vaccine recipients, nearly all vaccine-induced clones were SARS-CoV-2 mono-reactive, and just 1 of 255 was cross-reactive with common cold coronaviruses. The study was limited by a small number of convalescent patients and lacked early post-infection timepoints. Clones induced by infection and clones induced by vaccination both contracted markedly at late timepoints after vaccination, which fits with T cell responses waning over time.

Libraries came from the immunoSEQ multiplex PCR assay. DNA from the CD4+ T cells that had been cultured and isolated underwent TCR beta CDR3 sequencing. The paper's data handling went like this. Non-productive TCR sequences were discarded, and reads were trimmed to the CDR3 region, with only CDR3s of 7 or more amino acids retained. The MANAFEST web app was used to identify antigen-specific clonotypes by comparing expansion in peptide wells with expansion in reference cultures. For clones to be considered positive, expansion at FDR<0.05 versus reference and all other wells, an odds ratio above 5, and a frequency above 0.1% in two replicate wells were required. Cross-reactive clonotypes were defined as significantly expanded in SARS-CoV-2 spike wells and in at least one common cold coronavirus spike condition. Using the stringdist R package, CDR3 similarity was measured by Levenshtein distance, and unrooted trees were constructed with ape in R 3.6.1. TCRdb stores this immuneACCESS table with in-frame sequences only. Part of the clones is absent; in the studies checked, under half of the shortfall reflects unresolved V genes, and no reason is known for the rest. For V, J and clone size, that table is used; D and trimming come from the DNA. This sample comprises about 79,000 clones, roughly four fifths of them detected only once. Under 2% of the sample belongs to the ten largest clones.

The chain is encoded by TRBV19 joined to TRBJ1-2, and 8 bases in between align with TRBD1. The TCR sequence derives from a human donor who received a COVID-19 vaccine. The source was CD4+ T cells from PBMCs cultured with HCoV-229E spike peptides, collected before COVID-19 vaccination. In the paper's terms, the cell subset or site label means: HCoV-229E spike overlapping peptide pool stimulation. The nucleotide sequence reads TGTGCCAGTAGTATAGCAGACAGGGGCGGCTACACCTTC. Its product reads: CASSIADRGGYTF.